This T cell receptor beta chain was profiled in a study of Tregs in tolerant kidney transplant recipients. General observations from the study: Antigen-driven expansion was suggested because donor-specific Tregs expanded more than all Tregs in tolerant patients.

TCRdb's table, derived via immunoSEQ multiplex PCR, lists solely in-frame clones and lacks some. The table for this sample gives approximately 31,000 clones. CDR1 MNHNS and CDR2 SASEGT come from the germline V gene. CDR3 length: 15 residues. Between the trimmed V and J ends, which lost 1 base and 0 bases, there was a span of 4 bases. This clone ranks as medium-sized (0.01 to 0.1%) in terms of frequency. The antigen remains unidentified. The read comes to an end 3 residues before the CDR3 does, leaving the germline J gene to fill in the end. Thawed PBMCs were FACS-sorted into unstimulated CD4+CD25+CD127- regulatory T cells, CD4+CD25- non-regulatory cells, CD4 and CD8 cells.

The sequence came from a human donor who received a combined kidney and bone marrow transplant. The rearrangement links TRBV6-1 to TRBJ2-6; D unclear. Source: CD8+ T cells from blood, taken before the transplant. The CDR3 sequence: CASSEDSSGANVLTF. The CDR3 DNA, read in part, is TGTGCCAGCAGTGAAGACAGCTCTGGGGCCAACGTC.